The clone carrying this T cell receptor (beta chain) has more than one count but fewer than ten. Its antigen is unidentified. This sample stems from a study of identical twins. TCRdb itself ran the 5' RACE reads through MiXCR, one entry per CDR3 protein. Found here are roughly 720,000 distinct CDR3 sequences, 15% to 20% of them singletons; the top ten hold around 13%. Study outcomes and limitations: While abundant cord blood beta clonotypes carried fewer insertions, memory repertoires showed no such pattern.

Germline CDR1 reads SEHNR; CDR2 reads FQNEAQ (reference sequence). The CDR3 has 14 residues. Trimming stripped 5 bases from V and 3 bases from J, with 14 bases between. These data were likewise used in another study, on T cells expressing NK-cell markers. This second study notes: The authors applied an anti-gamma-delta TCR antibody in several experiments, and it restricted sorting to alpha-beta TCR T cells.

The chain carries TRBV7-9 and TRBJ2-7; tentatively, D is TRBD1 or TRBD2 (5 bases each). The receptor's source is a woman younger than 30 in good health. Sequencing used PBMCs. The CDR3 sequence is CASSRDGAFYEQYF. Here the CDR3 DNA reads TGTGCCAGCAGCCGGGACGGCGCCTTCTACGAGCAGTACTTC.